Each of the 19 T cell receptor beta chains below was sequenced from the same sample in a study of TET2 disruption in CD19-targeted CAR T cells. The treatment was: autologous CTL019 cells: CD19 CAR with 4-1BB and CD3 zeta domains. Clones were sequenced by immunoSEQ multiplex PCR, and TCRdb holds only the in-frame ones, with some missing. This listing includes fewer than 30,000 clones. No antigen has been assigned to these receptors. Sequences were derived from CD8- CAR+ T cells sorted from cultured blood T cells, sampled for CD19 CAR T cell therapy. As to subset: CD8-negative CAR-positive T cells from the infusion product. All receptors derive from a man aged 65-85 years with chronic lymphocytic leukemia.

Comments on this clone: The sequenced fragment ends 3 residues before the CDR3 boundary, so the rest is inferred from the germline J gene. The genes are TRBV4-1 and TRBJ1-1, with D perhaps TRBD1 (5 bases). Trimming pared 10 bases from V and 4 bases from J, leaving 16 bases between. CDR3 length: 13 amino acids. Germline-derived CDR1 and CDR2 are MGHRA and YSYEKL. The DNA read from the CDR3 is TGCGCCACCCGAAGGGGCGTCAGCACTGAA. The encoded protein is CATRRGVSTE. The CDR3 as a whole reads CATRRGVSTEAFF.

Of note for this clone: The CDR3 end falls 3 residues outside the read, so it is completed with the germline J gene. The chain is built from TRBV28 and TRBJ2-2, with 8 positions matching TRBD1. The CDR3 extends over 16 amino acids. Germline V gene lookup returns CDR1 MDHEN and CDR2 SYDVKM. Trimming at V came to 5 bases and at J to 1 base, leaving 6 bases not matched to a gene. CDR3 DNA, as far as it was read: TGTGCCAGCAGTATCGACAGGGGTGTGAACACCGGGGAG. It is translated as CASSIDRGVNTGE. The entire CDR3 reads CASSIDRGVNTGELFF.

With regard to this clone: The sequence runs out 3 residues before the end of the CDR3; the remainder is reconstructed from the germline J gene. V is TRBV19 and J is TRBJ1-1; a weak D match, TRBD1 (6 bases). V lost 1 base to trimming and J lost 4 bases, with 16 bases between them. CDR1 and CDR2 (germline): LNHDA, SQIVND (reference sequence). This CDR3 spans 16 amino acids. The part of the CDR3 DNA that was read is TGTGCCAGTAGTATAGCCTCAGGGGTTATAGGCACTGAA. This sequence encodes CASSIASGVIGTE. The full CDR3 sequence reads CASSIASGVIGTEAFF.

In regard to this clone: The read ends 3 residues early relative to the CDR3; the germline J gene fills the gap. The chain recombines TRBV12-3 or TRBV12-4 with TRBJ2-3, with TRBD2 matching over 13 bases. The CDR3 has 17 amino acids. With V trimmed by 6 bases and J by 2 bases, 8 bases remained unmatched. CDR3 loop: CASSRTSGGRYTDTQYF. The part of the CDR3 DNA that was read is TGTGCCAGCAGCAGGACTAGCGGGGGCCGTTACACAGATACG.

About this clone itself: The read halts 3 residues ahead of the CDR3 end, with the missing end drawn from the germline J gene. V and J are TRBV19 and TRBJ1-5; the match to TRBD1 covers 7 bases. Germline V gene lookup returns CDR1 LNHDA and CDR2 SQIVND (reference sequence). This CDR3 region has 14 residues. Trimming at V came to 5 bases and at J to 6 bases, leaving 7 bases not matched to a gene. CDR3 amino acids: CASSLRQGPQPQHF. The covered CDR3 bases are TGTGCCAGTAGTTTACGACAGGGCCCTCAGCCC.

For this clone: The read falls 3 residues short of the CDR3 end, and the missing part is taken from the germline J gene. The chain combines TRBV19 with TRBJ1-2, with a possible D match to TRBD1 (6 bases). CDR1 is LNHDA and CDR2 is SQIVND in the germline V gene (reference sequence). The CDR3 is 12 amino acids. CDR3 DNA (partial): TGTGCCACCGGGACATACTCCTACGAA. This gives the protein CATGTYSYE. In full, the CDR3 is CATGTYSYEYTF. Filled out from reference TRBV19 and TRBJ1-2, the complete variable domain reads DGGITQSPKYLFRKEGQNVTLSCEQNLNHDAMYWYRQDPGQGLRLIYYSQIVNDFQKGDIAEGYSVSREKKESFPLTVTSAQKNPTAFYLCATGTYSYEYTFGSGTRLTVV.

About this clone: The read finishes 3 residues shy of the CDR3 end, and the germline J gene is used to complete it. This chain connects TRBV10-1 to TRBJ2-2; D possibly corresponds to TRBD1 (6 bases). Germline V gives CDR1 WNHNN, CDR2 SYGVQD (reference sequence). CDR3 size: 15 residues. The DNA read from the CDR3 is TGCGCCAGCAGTGAGAATAACTTAGGACAGACCGTG. The encoded protein is CASSENNLGQTV. The complete CDR3 reads CASSENNLGQTVLFF.

This clone registers medium-sized by frequency. The read ends 3 residues early relative to the CDR3; the germline J gene fills the gap. This chain connects TRBV29-1 to TRBJ2-3; tentative D call: TRBD1 (5 bases). V was trimmed by 6 bases and J by 0 bases, leaving 13 bases between them. Germline V gene data show CDR1 as SQVTM and CDR2 as ANQGSEA. The CDR3 covers 14 residues. The CDR3 loop is CSVATGSSTDTQYF. CDR3 DNA, as far as it was read: TGCAGCGTGGCCACAGGTTCTAGCACAGATACG.

About this clone itself: Read sequence stops 3 residues before the CDR3 end, and the germline J gene provides the missing end. The chain uses TRBV11-2 and TRBJ2-1; D is uncertain. V lost 7 bases to trimming and J lost 1 base, with 14 bases between them. The CDR3 runs to 15 residues. The germline gives CDR1 SGHAT, CDR2 FQNNGV. This CDR3 is CASTLSWASYNEQFF. The part of the CDR3 DNA that was read is TGTGCCAGCACCCTGTCATGGGCGTCCTACAATGAG.

Concerning this clone itself: The read ends 3 residues early relative to the CDR3; the germline J gene fills the gap. The chain carries TRBV9 and TRBJ2-7; D perhaps matches TRBD1 (5 bases). Germline V gene lookup returns CDR1 SGDLS and CDR2 YYNGEE. CDR3 size: 15 residues. V was clipped by 0 bases and J by 3 bases, with 13 bases between them. CDR3 region: CASSVDGQQRYEQYF. The part of the CDR3 DNA that was read is TGTGCCAGCAGCGTAGACGGACAACAACGCTACGAG. The full variable domain, its missing parts supplied by reference TRBV9 and TRBJ2-7, is DSGVTQTPKHLITATGQRVTLRCSPRSGDLSVYWYQQSLDQGLQFLIQYYNGEERAKGNILERFSAQQFPDLHSELNLSSLELGDSALYFCASSVDGQQRYEQYFGPGTRLTVT.

The CDR3 is CASARQGVTEAFF. Partial CDR3 DNA: TGTGCCAGCGCCCGACAGGGGGTCACTGAA. The V and J genes are TRBV6-2 or TRBV6-3 and TRBJ1-1, with 9 bases that match TRBD1. The CDR3 extends 3 residues past the end of the read, so its final part is completed from the germline J gene. Germline CDR1 is MNHEY and CDR2 is SVGEGT. With 8 bases clipped from V and 4 bases from J, the junction kept 5 bases outside the gene matches. This CDR3 is built from 13 residues.

Note on this clone: The read terminates 3 residues before the CDR3 end, so the remaining end is supplied by the germline J gene. This sequence joins TRBV5-1 and TRBJ2-4; 7 bases fit TRBD1. This CDR3 has 15 amino acids. Looked up from germline, CDR1 is SGHRS and CDR2 is YFSETQ. Incomplete CDR3 DNA: TGCGCCAGCAGCTTGGACGGACAGGCGAATCAGCCT. It specifies CASSLDGQANQP. The entire CDR3 reads CASSLDGQANQPQYF.

On this clone itself: The read terminates 3 residues ahead of where the CDR3 ends, so the germline J gene completes it. The chain employs TRBV10-2 and TRBJ1-1; no reliable D call. The length of the CDR3 is 11 residues. In germline, CDR1 is WSHSY, CDR2 SAAADI. The part of the CDR3 DNA that was read is TGCGCCAGCAGTGAAGATGCTATA. Translating gives CASSEDAI. In full, the CDR3 is CASSEDAIAFF.

About this clone: The read ends 3 residues early relative to the CDR3; the germline J gene fills the gap. The chain is built from TRBV28 and TRBJ1-6; no reliable D call. The germline V gene encodes CDR1 MDHEN and CDR2 SYDVKM. The CDR3 consists of 14 residues. The germline V and J ends were trimmed by 7 bases and 9 bases, with 16 bases remaining between them. The CDR3: CASTRRGGPSPLHF. The covered CDR3 bases are TGTGCCAGCACCCGACGGGGAGGGCCTTCACCC.

Notes on this clone: Sequencing ends 3 residues short of the CDR3 end; the germline J gene provides the rest. This chain uses TRBV6-1 with TRBJ2-7, with TRBD1 identical over 7 bases. Trimming at V came to 0 bases and at J to 2 bases, leaving 4 bases not matched to a gene. The CDR3 totals 15 residues. The germline CDR1 and CDR2 sequences are MNHNS and SASEGT. The CDR3 sequence: CASSEAGTATYEQYF. The DNA read from the CDR3 is TGTGCCAGCAGTGAAGCCGGGACAGCAACCTACGAG.

As regards this clone: The CDR3 goes on 3 residues after the read ends, and that part is filled in from the germline J gene. The chain carries TRBV7-3 and TRBJ1-1; no clear D gene. The germline gives CDR1 SGHTA, CDR2 FQGTGA. The CDR3 has 15 residues. The CDR3 bases that were read are TGTGCCAGCAGCCCCCGACTAGCGGGCACAGATACG. Protein product: CASSPRLAGTDT. The full CDR3 protein is CASSPRLAGTDTAFF.

In the case of this clone: The observed sequence ends 3 residues before the CDR3 terminus, with the missing tail filled in from the germline J gene. This chain uses TRBV7-2 with TRBJ2-5; D perhaps matches TRBD2 (5 bases). V dropped 5 bases and J dropped 2 bases, with 9 bases sitting between them. There are 13 residues in the CDR3. Germline lookup yields CDR1 SGHTA and CDR2 FQGNSA. CDR3: CASSPGVQETQYF. The DNA read from the CDR3 is TGTGCCAGCAGCCCCGGGGTTCAAGAGACC.

As for this clone: The missing CDR3 end, 3 residues past where the read stops, is filled in from the germline J gene. V gene TRBV7-2 combines with J gene TRBJ2-4, with D possibly TRBD1 on 5 matching bases. Per germline, CDR1 SGHTA and CDR2 FQGNSA. The CDR3 consists of 14 residues. CDR3: CASSFTGFYQPQYF. The covered CDR3 bases are TGTGCCAGCAGCTTCACAGGATTTTATCAGCCT.

On this clone: Read data end 3 residues before the CDR3 end; the end is taken from the germline J gene. The chain carries TRBV3-1 (or the pseudogene TRBV3-2) and TRBJ1-6, with TRBD1 identical over 8 bases. The CDR3 is 12 residues long. Germline V lookup: CDR1 LGHDT, CDR2 YNNKEL (reference sequence). CDR3 region: CASSPTGAPLHF. The CDR3 DNA, read in part, is TGTGCCAGCAGCCCGACAGGGGCGCCC.